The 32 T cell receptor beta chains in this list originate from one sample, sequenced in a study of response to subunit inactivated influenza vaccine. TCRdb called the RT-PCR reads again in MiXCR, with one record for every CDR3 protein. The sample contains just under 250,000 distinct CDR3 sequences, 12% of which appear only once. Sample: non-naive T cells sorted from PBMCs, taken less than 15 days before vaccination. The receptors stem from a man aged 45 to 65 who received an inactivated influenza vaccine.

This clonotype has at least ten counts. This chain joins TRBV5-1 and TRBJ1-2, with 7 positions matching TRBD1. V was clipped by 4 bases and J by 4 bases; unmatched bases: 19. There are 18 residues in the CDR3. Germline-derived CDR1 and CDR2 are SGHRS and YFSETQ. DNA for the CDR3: TGCGCCAGCAGCCCCCGAGGGGGACAGACCAGAGATGGCTATGGCTACACCTTC. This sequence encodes CASSPRGGQTRDGYGYTF.

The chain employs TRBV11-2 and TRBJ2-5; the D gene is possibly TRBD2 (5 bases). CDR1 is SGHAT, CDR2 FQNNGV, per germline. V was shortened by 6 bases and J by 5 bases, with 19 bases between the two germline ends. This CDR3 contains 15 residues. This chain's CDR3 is CASSNLVQSGETQYF. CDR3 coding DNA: TGTGCCAGCAGTAACTTAGTACAGTCGGGGGAGACCCAGTACTTC.

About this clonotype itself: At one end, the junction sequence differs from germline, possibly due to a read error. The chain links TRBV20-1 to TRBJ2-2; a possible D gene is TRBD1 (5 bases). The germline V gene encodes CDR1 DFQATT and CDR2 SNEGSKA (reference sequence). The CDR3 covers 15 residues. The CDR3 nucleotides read TGCATTGCTAGAGAGGCAGGGAAGAGGACCGGGGAGCTGTTTTTT. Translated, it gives CIAREAGKRTGELFF.

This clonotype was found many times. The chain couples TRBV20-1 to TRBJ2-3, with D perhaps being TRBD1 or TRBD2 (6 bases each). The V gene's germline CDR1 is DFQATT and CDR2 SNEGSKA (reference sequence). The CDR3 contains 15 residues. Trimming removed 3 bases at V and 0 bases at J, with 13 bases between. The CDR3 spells CSASFGGGSTDTQYF. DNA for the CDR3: TGCAGTGCTAGCTTCGGAGGGGGGAGCACAGATACGCAGTATTTT.

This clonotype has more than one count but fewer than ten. As DNA, the CDR3 is TGTGCCAGCAGCGTAGGCGGGGGGGCAGATACGCAGTATTTT. Translating it yields CASSVGGGADTQYF. V and J are TRBV9 and TRBJ2-3, with 9 bases aligning to TRBD2. The CDR3 length is 14 residues. CDR1 and CDR2 from the germline V gene are SGDLS and YYNGEE. V was pared by 0 bases and J by 4 bases, with 0 bases of the junction left unmatched.

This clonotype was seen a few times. CDR3 nucleotides: TGTGCCAGCAGTGAACCCGGCGGCCGAGATCCTGAGCAGTTCTTC. It codes for CASSEPGGRDPEQFF. J is TRBJ2-1 and V is TRBV2; D call uncertain. The V gene's germline CDR1 is SNHLY and CDR2 FYNNEI. The germline V and J ends were trimmed by 2 bases and 9 bases, with 17 bases remaining between them. The CDR3 has 15 amino acids.

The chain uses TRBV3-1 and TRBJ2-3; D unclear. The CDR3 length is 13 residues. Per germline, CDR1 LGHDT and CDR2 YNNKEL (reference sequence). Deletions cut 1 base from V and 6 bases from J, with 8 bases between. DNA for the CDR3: TGTGCCAGCAGCCAAGGTGTCGGGGATACGCAGTATTTT. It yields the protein CASSQGVGDTQYF.

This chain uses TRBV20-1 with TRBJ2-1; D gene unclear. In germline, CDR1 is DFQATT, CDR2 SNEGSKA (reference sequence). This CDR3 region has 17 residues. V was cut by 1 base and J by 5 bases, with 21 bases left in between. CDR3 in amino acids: CSARVTATWNPHNEQFF. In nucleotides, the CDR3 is TGCAGTGCTAGAGTTACCGCTACTTGGAATCCCCACAATGAGCAGTTCTTC.

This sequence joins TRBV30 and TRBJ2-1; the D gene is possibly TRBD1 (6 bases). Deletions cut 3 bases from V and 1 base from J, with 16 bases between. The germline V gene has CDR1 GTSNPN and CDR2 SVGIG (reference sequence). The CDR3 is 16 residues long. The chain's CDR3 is CAWSVRPRGSYNEQFF. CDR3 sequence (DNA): TGTGCCTGGAGCGTACGGCCCAGGGGTTCCTACAATGAGCAGTTCTTC. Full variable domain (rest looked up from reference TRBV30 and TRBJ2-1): SQTIHQWPATLVQPVGSPLSLECTVEGTSNPNLYWYRQAAGRGLQLLFYSVGIGQISSEVPQNLSASRPQDRQFILSSKKLLLSDSGFYLCAWSVRPRGSYNEQFFGPGTRLTVL.

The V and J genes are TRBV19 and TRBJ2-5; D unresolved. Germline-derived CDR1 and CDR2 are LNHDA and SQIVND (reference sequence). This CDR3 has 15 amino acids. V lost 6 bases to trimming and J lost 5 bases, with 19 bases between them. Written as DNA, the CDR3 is TGTGCCAGTAGCCTTTACGTCGTGCCCAGGGAGACCCAGTACTTC. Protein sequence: CASSLYVVPRETQYF.

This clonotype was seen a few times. The CDR3 bases are TGTGCCAGCAGAATGACAGGGAGAAATTCACCCCTCCACTTT. Amino acids: CASRMTGRNSPLHF. The J gene is TRBJ1-6, the V gene TRBV28; 7 bases fit TRBD1. The V and J ends lost 6 bases and 7 bases, in that order; junction bases with no gene match: 6. The CDR3 is made up of 14 amino acids. Per the germline V gene, CDR1 is MDHEN and CDR2 is SYDVKM.

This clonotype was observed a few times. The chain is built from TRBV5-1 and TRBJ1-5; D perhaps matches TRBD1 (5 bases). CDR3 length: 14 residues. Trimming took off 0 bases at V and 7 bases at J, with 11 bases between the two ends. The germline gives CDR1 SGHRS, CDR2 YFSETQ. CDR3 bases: TGCGCCAGCAGCTTGGGGGGGTCAGAACAGCCCCAGCATTTT. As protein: CASSLGGSEQPQHF.

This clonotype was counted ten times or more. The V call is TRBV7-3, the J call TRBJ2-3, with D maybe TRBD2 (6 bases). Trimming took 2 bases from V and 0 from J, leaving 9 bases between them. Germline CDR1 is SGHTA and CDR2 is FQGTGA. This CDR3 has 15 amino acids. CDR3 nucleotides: TGTGCCAGCAGCTTAGCGGGAAGGAGCACAGATACGCAGTATTTT. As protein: CASSLAGRSTDTQYF.

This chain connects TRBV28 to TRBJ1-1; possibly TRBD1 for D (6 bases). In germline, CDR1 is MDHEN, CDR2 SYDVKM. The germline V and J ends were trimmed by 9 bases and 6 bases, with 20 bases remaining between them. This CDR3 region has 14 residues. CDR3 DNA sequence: TGTGCCAGTATACCGGAGCAGCCAGGGGCTGAAGCTTTCTTT. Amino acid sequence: CASIPEQPGAEAFF.

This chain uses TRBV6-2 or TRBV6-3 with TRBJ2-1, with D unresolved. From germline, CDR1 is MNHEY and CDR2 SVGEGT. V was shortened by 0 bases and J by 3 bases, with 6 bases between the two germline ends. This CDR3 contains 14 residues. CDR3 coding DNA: TGTGCCAGCAGTTACTCCTCGGACTACAATGAGCAGTTCTTC. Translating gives CASSYSSDYNEQFF.

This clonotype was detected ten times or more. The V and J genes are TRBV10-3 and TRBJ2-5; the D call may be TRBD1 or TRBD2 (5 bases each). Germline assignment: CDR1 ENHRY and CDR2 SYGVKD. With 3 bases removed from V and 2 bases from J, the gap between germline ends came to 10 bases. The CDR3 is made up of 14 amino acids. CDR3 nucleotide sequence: TGTGCCATCAGTGAAGGGACGAAACAAGAGACCCAGTACTTC. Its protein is CAISEGTKQETQYF.

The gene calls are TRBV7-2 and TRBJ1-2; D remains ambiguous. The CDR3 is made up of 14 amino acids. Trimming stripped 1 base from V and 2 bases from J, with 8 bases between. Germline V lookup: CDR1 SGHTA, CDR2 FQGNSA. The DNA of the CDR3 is TGTGCCAGCAGCTTAGATGGCCGGAACTATGGCTACACCTTC. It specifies CASSLDGRNYGYTF.

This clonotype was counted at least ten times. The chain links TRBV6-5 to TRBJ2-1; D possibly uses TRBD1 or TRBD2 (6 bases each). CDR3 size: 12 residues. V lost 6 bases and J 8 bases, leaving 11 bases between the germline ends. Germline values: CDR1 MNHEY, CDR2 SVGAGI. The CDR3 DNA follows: TGTGCCAGCAGGTCCGGGGGCTATGAGCAGTTCTTC. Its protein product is CASRSGGYEQFF.

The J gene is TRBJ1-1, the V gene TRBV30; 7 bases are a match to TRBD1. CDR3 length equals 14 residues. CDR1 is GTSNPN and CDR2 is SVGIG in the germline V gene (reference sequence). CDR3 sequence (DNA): TGTGCTAGAGGGGGCGGCACCGATACTAGAGAAGCTTTCTTT. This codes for CARGGGTDTREAFF.

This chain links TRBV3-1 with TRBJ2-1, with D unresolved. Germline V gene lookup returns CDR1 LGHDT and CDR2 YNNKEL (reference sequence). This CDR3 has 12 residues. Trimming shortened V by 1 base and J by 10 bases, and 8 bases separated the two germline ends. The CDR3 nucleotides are TGTGCCAGCAGCCAAGGAGCGCGAGAGCAGTTCTTC. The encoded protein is CASSQGAREQFF.

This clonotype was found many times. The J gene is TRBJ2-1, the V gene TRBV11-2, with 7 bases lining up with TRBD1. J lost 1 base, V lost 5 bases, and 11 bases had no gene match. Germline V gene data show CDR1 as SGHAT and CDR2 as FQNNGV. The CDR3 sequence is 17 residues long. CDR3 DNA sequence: TGTGCCAGCAGCGTTCACCTACAGGGGATGTCCTACAATGAGCAGTTCTTC. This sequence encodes CASSVHLQGMSYNEQFF.

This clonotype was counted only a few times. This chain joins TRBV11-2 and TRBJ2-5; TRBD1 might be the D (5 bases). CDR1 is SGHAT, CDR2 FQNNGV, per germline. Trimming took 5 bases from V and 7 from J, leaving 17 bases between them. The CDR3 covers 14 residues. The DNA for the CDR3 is TGTGCCAGCAGCCTACCTTCCAGGGTCACGACCCAGTACTTC. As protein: CASSLPSRVTTQYF.

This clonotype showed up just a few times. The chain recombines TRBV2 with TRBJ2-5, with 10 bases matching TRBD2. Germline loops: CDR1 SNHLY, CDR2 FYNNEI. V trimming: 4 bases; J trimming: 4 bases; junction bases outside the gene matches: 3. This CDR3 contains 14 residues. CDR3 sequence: CASSGRLAGETQYF. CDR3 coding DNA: TGTGCCAGCAGTGGGCGACTAGCGGGAGAGACCCAGTACTTC. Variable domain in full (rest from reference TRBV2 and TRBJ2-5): EPEVTQTPSHQVTQMGQEVILRCVPISNHLYFYWYRQILGQKVEFLVSFYNNEISEKSEIFDDQFSVERPDGSNFTLKIRSTKLEDSAMYFCASSGRLAGETQYFGPGTRLLVL.

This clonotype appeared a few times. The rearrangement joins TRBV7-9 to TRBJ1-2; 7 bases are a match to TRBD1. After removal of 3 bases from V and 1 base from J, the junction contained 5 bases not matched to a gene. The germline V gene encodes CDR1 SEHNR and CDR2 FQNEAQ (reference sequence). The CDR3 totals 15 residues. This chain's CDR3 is CASSFPTGNNYGYTF. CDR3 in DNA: TGTGCCAGCAGCTTTCCGACAGGGAATAACTATGGCTACACCTTC.

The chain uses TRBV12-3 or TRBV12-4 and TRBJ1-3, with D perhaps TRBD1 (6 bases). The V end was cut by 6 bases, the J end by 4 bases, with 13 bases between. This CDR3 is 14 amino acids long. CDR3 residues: CASRNRDHGNTIYF. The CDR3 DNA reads TGTGCCAGCAGAAACAGGGACCACGGAAACACCATATATTTT.

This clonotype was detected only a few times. CDR3 coding DNA: TGTGCCAGCAGTTCGCCCCAGCGGGAGGGCTACGAGCAGTACTTC. It translates to CASSSPQREGYEQYF. The chain couples TRBV27 to TRBJ2-7, with 10 positions matching TRBD2. J gave up 3 bases and V 4 bases, and 6 bases lay outside the gene matches. CDR3 length equals 15 residues. Germline V gives CDR1 MNHEY, CDR2 SMNVEV (reference sequence).

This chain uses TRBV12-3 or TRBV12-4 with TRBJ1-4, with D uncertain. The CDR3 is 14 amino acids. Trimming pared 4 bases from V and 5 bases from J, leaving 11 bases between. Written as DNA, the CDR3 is TGTGCCAGCAGTTCTAACAGTGTAAATGAAAAACTGTTTTTT. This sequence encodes CASSSNSVNEKLFF.

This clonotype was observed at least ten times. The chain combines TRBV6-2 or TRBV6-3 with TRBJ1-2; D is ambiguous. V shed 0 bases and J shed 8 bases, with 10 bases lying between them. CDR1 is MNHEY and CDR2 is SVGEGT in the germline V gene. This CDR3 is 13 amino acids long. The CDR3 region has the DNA TGTGCCAGCAGTTACTCGAAAGGGAGCGGCTACACCTTC. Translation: CASSYSKGSGYTF.

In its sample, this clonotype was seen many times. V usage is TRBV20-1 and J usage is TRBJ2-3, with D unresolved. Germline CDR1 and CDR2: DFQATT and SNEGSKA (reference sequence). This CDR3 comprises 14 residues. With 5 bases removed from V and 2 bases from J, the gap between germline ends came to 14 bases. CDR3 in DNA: TGCAGTGCTCAGAGCGACCGATCCACAGATACGCAGTATTTT. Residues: CSAQSDRSTDTQYF.

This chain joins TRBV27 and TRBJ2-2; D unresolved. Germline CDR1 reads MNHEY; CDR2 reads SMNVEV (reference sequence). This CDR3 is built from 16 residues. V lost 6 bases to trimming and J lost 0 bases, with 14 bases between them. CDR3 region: CASSTGRPTNTGELFF. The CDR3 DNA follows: TGTGCCAGCAGCACTGGCCGACCCACGAACACCGGGGAGCTGTTTTTT.

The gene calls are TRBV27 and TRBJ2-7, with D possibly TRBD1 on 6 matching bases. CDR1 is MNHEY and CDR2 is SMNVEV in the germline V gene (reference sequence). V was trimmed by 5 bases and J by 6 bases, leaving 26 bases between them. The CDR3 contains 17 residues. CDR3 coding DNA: TGTGCCAGCAGTCCTAGATACAGGGTGGGGCCCCGTGTCGAGCAGTACTTC. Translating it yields CASSPRYRVGPRVEQYF.

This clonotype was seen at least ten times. In DNA, the CDR3 is TGCGCCAGCAGCCTAAACAGGGGAGGAGGGGAGACCCAGTACTTC. It encodes CASSLNRGGGETQYF. The gene calls are TRBV4-3 and TRBJ2-5; D might be TRBD1 (7 bases). Between the trimmed V and J ends, which lost 4 bases and 5 bases, there was a span of 17 bases. Per germline, CDR1 LGHNA and CDR2 YSLEER. The CDR3 has 15 residues.